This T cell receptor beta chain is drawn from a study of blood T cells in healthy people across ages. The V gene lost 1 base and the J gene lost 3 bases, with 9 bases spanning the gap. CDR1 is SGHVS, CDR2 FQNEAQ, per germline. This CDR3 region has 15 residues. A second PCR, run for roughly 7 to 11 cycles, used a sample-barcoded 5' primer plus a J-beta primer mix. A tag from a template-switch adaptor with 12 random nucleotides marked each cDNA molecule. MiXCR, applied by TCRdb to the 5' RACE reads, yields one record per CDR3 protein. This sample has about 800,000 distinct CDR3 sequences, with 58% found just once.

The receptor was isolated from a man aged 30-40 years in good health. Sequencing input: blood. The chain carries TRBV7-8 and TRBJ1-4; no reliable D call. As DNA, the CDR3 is TGTGCCAGCAGCTTAGTCCCACAGCCTAATGAAAAACTGTTTTTT. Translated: CASSLVPQPNEKLFF.